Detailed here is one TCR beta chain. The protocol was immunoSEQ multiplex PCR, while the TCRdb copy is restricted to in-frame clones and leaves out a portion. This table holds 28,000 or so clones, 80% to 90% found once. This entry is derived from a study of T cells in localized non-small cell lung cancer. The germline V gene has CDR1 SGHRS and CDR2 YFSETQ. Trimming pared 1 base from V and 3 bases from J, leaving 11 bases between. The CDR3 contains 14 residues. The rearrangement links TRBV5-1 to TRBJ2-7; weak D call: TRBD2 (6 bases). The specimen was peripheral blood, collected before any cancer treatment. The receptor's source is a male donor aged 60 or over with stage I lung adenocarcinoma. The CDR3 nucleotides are TGCGCCAGCAGCTTGACGGGGGAGAACTACGAGCAGTACTTC. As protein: CASSLTGENYEQYF.